The sequence of this T cell receptor beta chain was determined in a study of blood T cells in healthy people across ages. With regard to this clonotype: Its specificity is unknown.

With a J-beta primer mix and a sample-barcoded 5' primer, a second PCR ran roughly 6 to 11 cycles. MiXCR was run by TCRdb on the 5' RACE reads, yielding one entry per CDR3 protein. This sample has about 1,400,000 distinct CDR3 sequences, with 42% found just once. Study-wide results and limits: Roughly linearly, TCR beta diversity per million T cells fell as age increased. Diversity estimates drawn from one million T cells were deemed underestimates.

The CDR3 is 16 residues long. Trimming cost V 0 bases and J 8 bases; bases outside gene matches: 9. The chain is built from TRBV12-3 or TRBV12-4 and TRBJ1-4, with 7 positions matching TRBD1. Sequenced: blood. The sequence derives from a woman aged 18-29 years in good health. In DNA form, the CDR3 reads TGTGCCAGCAGTTTAGCCCCGACAGGGTTAGGCGAAAAACTGTTTTTT. As protein: CASSLAPTGLGEKLFF.